The clone carrying this T cell receptor (beta chain) occurred a few times. This sample stems from a study of T cells in Graves' hyperthyroidism and ophthalmopathy. Germline CDR1 reads LGHNA; CDR2 reads YNFKEQ. J gave up 4 bases and V 1 base, and 6 bases lay outside the gene matches. CDR3 length equals 16 residues. A Clinical Activity Score of at least 3, a NOSPECS grade of at least 4 and a duration under 3 months were recorded in the ophthalmopathy patients. RNA transcripts yielded amplified TCR beta CDR3 regions. RT-PCR in the first round (using the HTBI primer set) targeted the TCR CDR3. MiXCR, run by TCRdb on the multiplex PCR reads, gives a single entry per CDR3 protein. The profile shows hundreds of thousands of distinct CDR3 sequences, roughly 18% of them singletons.

This clonotype was sampled from a woman younger than 35 with Graves' ophthalmopathy. The V and J genes are TRBV4-2 and TRBJ2-7; 11 bases map to TRBD1. Specimen: blood. The CDR3 nucleotides read TGTGCCAGCAGCCAAGTTGCGGGACAGGGGGGGTACGAGCAGTACTTC. Translating gives CASSQVAGQGGYEQYF.